The present entry profiles one TCR beta chain with its context. The antigen remains undetermined. Clones were read by immunoSEQ multiplex PCR, and TCRdb kept only the in-frame ones, dropping some. The data contain 90,000 to 120,000 clones, roughly 90% of them singletons. The source of the sample is a study of OX40 agonist ivuxolimab in advanced cancers. Study results and caveats: Low levels of normalized T-cell clonal expansion also appeared in some nonresponders.

This CDR3 has 15 amino acids. V was shortened by 0 bases and J by 1 base, with 8 bases between the two germline ends. From germline, CDR1 is SGHRS and CDR2 YFSETQ. The receptor's source is an adult with an advanced solid tumor such as melanoma, head and neck, liver or kidney cancer. Sequencing was performed on CD4+ or CD8+ T cells sorted from blood, taken in a trial of the OX40 agonist ivuxolimab. The genes are TRBV5-1 and TRBJ1-5; the D is unclear. The CDR3 reads CASSLGPESNQPQHF. The CDR3 bases are TGCGCCAGCAGCTTGGGACCCGAGAGCAATCAGCCCCAGCATTTT.